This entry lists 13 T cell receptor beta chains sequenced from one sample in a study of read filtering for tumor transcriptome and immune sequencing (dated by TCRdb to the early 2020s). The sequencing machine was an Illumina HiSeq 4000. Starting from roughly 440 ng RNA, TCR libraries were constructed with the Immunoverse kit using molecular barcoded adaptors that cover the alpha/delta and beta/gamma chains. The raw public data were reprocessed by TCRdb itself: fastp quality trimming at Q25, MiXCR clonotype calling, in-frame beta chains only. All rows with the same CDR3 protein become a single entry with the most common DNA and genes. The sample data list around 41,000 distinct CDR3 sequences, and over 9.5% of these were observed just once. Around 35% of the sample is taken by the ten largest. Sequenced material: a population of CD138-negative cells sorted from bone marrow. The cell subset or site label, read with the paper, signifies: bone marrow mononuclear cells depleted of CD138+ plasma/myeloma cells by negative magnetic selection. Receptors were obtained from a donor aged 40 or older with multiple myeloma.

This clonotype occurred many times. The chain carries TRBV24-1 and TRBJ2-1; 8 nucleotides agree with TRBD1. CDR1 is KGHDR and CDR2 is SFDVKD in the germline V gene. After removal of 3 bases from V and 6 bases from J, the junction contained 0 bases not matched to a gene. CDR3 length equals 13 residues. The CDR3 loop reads CATSDGQGNEQFF. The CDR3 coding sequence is TGTGCCACCAGTGATGGACAGGGCAATGAGCAGTTCTTC.

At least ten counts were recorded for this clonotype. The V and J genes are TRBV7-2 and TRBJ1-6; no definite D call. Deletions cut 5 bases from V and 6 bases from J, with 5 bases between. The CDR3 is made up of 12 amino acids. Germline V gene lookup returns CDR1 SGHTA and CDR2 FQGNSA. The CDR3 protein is CASSLLNSPLHF. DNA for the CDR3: TGTGCCAGCAGCCTACTTAATTCACCCCTCCACTTT.

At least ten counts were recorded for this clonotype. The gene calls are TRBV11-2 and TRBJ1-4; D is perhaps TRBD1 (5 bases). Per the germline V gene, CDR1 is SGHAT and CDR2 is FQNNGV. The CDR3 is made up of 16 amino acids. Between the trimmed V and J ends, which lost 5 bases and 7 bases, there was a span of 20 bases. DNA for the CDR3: TGTGCCAGCAGCCAGGGCCGATTTCCTGCGCGTGAAAAACTGTTTTTT. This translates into CASSQGRFPAREKLFF.

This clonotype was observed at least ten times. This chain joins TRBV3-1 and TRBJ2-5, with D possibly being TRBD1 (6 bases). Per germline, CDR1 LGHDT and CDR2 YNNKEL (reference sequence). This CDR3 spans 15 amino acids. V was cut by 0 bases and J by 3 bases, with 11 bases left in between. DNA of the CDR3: TGTGCCAGCAGCCAAGACCGGGACATAAAAGAGACCCAGTACTTC. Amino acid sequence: CASSQDRDIKETQYF.

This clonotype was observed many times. The CDR3 is CSAPVTGRSIKNIQYF. The CDR3 DNA follows: TGCAGTGCACCGGTCACAGGGCGATCTATCAAAAACATTCAGTACTTC. The genes are TRBV20-1 and TRBJ2-4, with D possibly TRBD1 on 6 matching bases. The CDR3 runs to 16 residues. Between the trimmed V and J ends, which lost 6 bases and 3 bases, there was a span of 21 bases. Germline-derived CDR1 and CDR2 are DFQATT and SNEGSKA (reference sequence).

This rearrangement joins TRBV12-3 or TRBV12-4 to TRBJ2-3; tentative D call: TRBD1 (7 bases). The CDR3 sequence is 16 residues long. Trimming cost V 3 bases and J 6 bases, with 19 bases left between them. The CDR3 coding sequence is TGTGCCAGCAGTTTGTTGGCAGGGGGGAGCTCGGATACGCAGTATTTT. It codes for CASSLLAGGSSDTQYF.

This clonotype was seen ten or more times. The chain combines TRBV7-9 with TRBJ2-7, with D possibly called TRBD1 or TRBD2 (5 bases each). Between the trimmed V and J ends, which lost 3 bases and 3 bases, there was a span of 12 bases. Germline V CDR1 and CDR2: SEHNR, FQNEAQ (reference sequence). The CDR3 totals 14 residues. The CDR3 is CASSLRGVHYEQYF. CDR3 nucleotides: TGTGCCAGCAGCTTGAGAGGGGTACACTACGAGCAGTACTTC.

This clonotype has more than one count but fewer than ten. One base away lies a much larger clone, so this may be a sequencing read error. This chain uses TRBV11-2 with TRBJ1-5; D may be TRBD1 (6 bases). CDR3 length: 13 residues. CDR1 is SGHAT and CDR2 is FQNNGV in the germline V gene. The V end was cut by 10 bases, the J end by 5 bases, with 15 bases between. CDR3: CATSAGEDQPQHF. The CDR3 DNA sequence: TGTGCCACCTCGGCAGGGGAGGATCAGCCCCAGCATTTT.

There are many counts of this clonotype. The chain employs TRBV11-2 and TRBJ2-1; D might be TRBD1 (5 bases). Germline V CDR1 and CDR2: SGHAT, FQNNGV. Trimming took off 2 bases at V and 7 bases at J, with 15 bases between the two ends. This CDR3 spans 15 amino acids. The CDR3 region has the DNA TGTGCCAGCAGCTTAATCCTACAGGCCCTGAATGAGCAGTTCTTC. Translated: CASSLILQALNEQFF.

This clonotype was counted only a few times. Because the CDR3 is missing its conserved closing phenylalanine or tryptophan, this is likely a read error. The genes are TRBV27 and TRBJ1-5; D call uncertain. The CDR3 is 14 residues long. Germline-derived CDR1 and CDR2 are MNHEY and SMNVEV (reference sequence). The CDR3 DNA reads TGCGCCAGCAGTTTATTGGGCGGCAATCAGCCCCAGCATCTT. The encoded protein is CASSLLGGNQPQHL.

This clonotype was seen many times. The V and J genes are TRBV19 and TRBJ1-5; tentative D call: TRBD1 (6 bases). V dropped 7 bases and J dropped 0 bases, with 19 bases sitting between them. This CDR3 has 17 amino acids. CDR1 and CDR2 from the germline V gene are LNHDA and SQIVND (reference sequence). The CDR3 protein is CASIPSSGDYSNQPQHF. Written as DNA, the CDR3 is TGTGCCAGTATCCCCTCGTCAGGGGACTATAGCAATCAGCCCCAGCATTTT.

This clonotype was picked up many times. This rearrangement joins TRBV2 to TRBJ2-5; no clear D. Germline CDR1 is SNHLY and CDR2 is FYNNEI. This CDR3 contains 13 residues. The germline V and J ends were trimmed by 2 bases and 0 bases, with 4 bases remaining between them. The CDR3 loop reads CASSEQDQETQYF. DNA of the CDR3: TGTGCCAGCAGTGAACAGGACCAAGAGACCCAGTACTTC.

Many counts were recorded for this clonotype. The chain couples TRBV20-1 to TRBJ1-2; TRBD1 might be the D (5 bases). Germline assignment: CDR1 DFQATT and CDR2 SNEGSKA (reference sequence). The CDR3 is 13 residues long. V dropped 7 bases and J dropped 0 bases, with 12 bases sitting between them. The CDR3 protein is CSVRQGSNYGYTF. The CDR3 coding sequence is TGCAGTGTCAGGCAGGGATCTAACTATGGCTACACCTTC.